This is a list of T cell receptor beta chains from one sample in a study of T cells in tuberculosis. Data came from immunoSEQ multiplex PCR; TCRdb stores just in-frame clones and leaves some out. The table records roughly 7,100 clones, approximately 95% of them present only once. The source material was PBMCs. These receptors were collected from an adult with tuberculosis. The CDR3 runs from the conserved cysteine through the conserved F or W.

V gene: TRBV5-1
J gene: TRBJ1-2
CDR3 protein: CASGNPSTGINYGYTF

V gene: TRBV7-6
J gene: TRBJ2-5
CDR3 protein: CASSLIVFETQYF

V gene: TRBV10-1
J gene: TRBJ2-7
CDR3 protein: CASSESGHHYEQYF

V gene: TRBV11-2
J gene: TRBJ1-1
CDR3 protein: CASSFGGNTEAFF

V gene: TRBV5-1
J gene: TRBJ2-1
CDR3 protein: CASSWTSGIYNEQFF

V gene: TRBV7-3
J gene: TRBJ1-2
CDR3 protein: CASSQTGGGNYGYTF

V gene: TRBV30
J gene: TRBJ2-1
CDR3 protein: CAWSVASGSGYNEQFF

V gene: TRBV6-1
J gene: TRBJ2-7
CDR3 protein: CASRSGTPSYEQYF

V gene: TRBV11-2
J gene: TRBJ2-7
CDR3 protein: CASSLGGVFYEQYF

V gene: TRBV14
J gene: TRBJ2-5
CDR3 protein: CASSQDYASGSLETQYF

V gene: TRBV19
J gene: TRBJ2-3
CDR3 protein: CASRVAGSADTQYF

V gene: TRBV9
J gene: TRBJ1-1
CDR3 protein: CASSSGTPNTEAFF

V gene: TRBV4-1
J gene: TRBJ1-2
CDR3 protein: CASSQPETGHSAHGYTF

V gene: TRBV21-1
J gene: TRBJ2-7
CDR3 protein: CASSKGPRQGAYEQYF

V gene: TRBV6-5
J gene: TRBJ2-7
CDR3 protein: CASSPGEFSSYEQYF

V gene: TRBV2
J gene: TRBJ2-2
CDR3 protein: CASNRGGNTGELFF

V gene: TRBV28
J gene: TRBJ2-7
CDR3 protein: CASSLTGLSGRISYEQYF

V gene: TRBV2
J gene: TRBJ1-2
CDR3 protein: CASSEAGLDYGYTF

V gene: TRBV7-2
J gene: TRBJ1-3
CDR3 protein: CASSPSYRGNTIYF

V gene: TRBV29-1
J gene: TRBJ2-3
CDR3 protein: CSVEDSYTDTQYF

V gene: TRBV6-5
J gene: TRBJ2-7
CDR3 protein: CASSPRGKSYEQYF

V gene: TRBV6-1
J gene: TRBJ2-2
CDR3 protein: CATGTGNTGELFF

V gene: TRBV6-1
J gene: TRBJ2-1
CDR3 protein: CASSDIAASSYNEQFF

V gene: TRBV11-3
J gene: TRBJ2-2
CDR3 protein: CASSQGLAYTGELFF

V gene: TRBV5-1
J gene: TRBJ2-7
CDR3 protein: CASSRGTGDEQYF

V gene: TRBV12-5
J gene: TRBJ1-5
CDR3 protein: CASGPFKTGGFRGNQPQHF

V gene: TRBV25-1
J gene: TRBJ2-7
CDR3 protein: CASSGLWGGGSVYEQYF

V gene: TRBV15
J gene: TRBJ2-7
CDR3 protein: CATSLRGLGEQYF

V gene: TRBV13
J gene: TRBJ2-3
CDR3 protein: CASHRAAGGLKDTQYF

V gene: TRBV11-3
J gene: TRBJ2-3
CDR3 protein: CASSLGGVTQYF

V gene: TRBV5-1
J gene: TRBJ1-2
CDR3 protein: CASSPTLGQGRGYTF

V gene: TRBV21-1
J gene: TRBJ2-5
CDR3 protein: CASSPRGDWGDAETQYF

V gene: TRBV7-9
J gene: TRBJ2-7
CDR3 protein: CASSFWTGSDYEQYF

V gene: TRBV21-1
J gene: TRBJ1-2
CDR3 protein: CASSQRSYGYTF

V gene: TRBV7-6
J gene: TRBJ1-2
CDR3 protein: CASSSDRTYGYTF

V gene: TRBV6-5
J gene: TRBJ2-2
CDR3 protein: CASQWGVTGELFF

V gene: TRBV9
J gene: TRBJ2-3
CDR3 protein: CASSVSLAYGKQYF

V gene: TRBV10-2
J gene: TRBJ1-2
CDR3 protein: CASSGLSTDYGYTF

V gene: TRBV13
J gene: TRBJ2-7
CDR3 protein: CASSSISSYEQYF

V gene: TRBV10-3
J gene: TRBJ2-7
CDR3 protein: CAIRAGTDSYEQYF

V gene: TRBV6-1
J gene: TRBJ1-2
CDR3 protein: CASSENVGQYGYTF

V gene: TRBV5-1
J gene: TRBJ2-3
CDR3 protein: CASSSLAGDVDTQYF

V gene: TRBV6-6
J gene: TRBJ2-7
CDR3 protein: CASSYGRVYEQYF

V gene: TRBV7-9
J gene: TRBJ2-1
CDR3 protein: CASSLYGTRLNEQFF

V gene: TRBV9
J gene: TRBJ2-5
CDR3 protein: CASSALLVGETQYF